This section outlines one TCR beta chain sequence together with its context. This sample stems from a study of blood T cell repertoires in COVID-19. Study at large: Both acute and convalescent COVID-19 samples were obtained from the United States, Italy and Spain.

Original data processing: Researchers report that nucleated cell counts were estimated from reference gene primer amplification. Some clones are missing from TCRdb's copy, which holds only in-frame ones; the method was immunoSEQ multiplex PCR. V and J calls plus clone size are reproduced from that table; the DNA served to infer D and trimming. The sample has under 200,000 clones, about 85% seen once. In germline, CDR1 is LGHNA, CDR2 YNFKEQ. The V end was cut by 0 bases, the J end by 4 bases, with 13 bases between. The CDR3 totals 17 residues. The sequenced sample was peripheral blood. The clonotype comes from a man between 60 and 75 years old who had recovered from COVID-19. The rearrangement links TRBV4-2 to TRBJ2-6; D possibly corresponds to TRBD1 (6 bases). The CDR3 nucleotides read TGTGCCAGCAGCCAAGAGGGGGCAGGGGCCGGGGCCAACGTCCTGACTTTC. This encodes CASSQEGAGAGANVLTF.